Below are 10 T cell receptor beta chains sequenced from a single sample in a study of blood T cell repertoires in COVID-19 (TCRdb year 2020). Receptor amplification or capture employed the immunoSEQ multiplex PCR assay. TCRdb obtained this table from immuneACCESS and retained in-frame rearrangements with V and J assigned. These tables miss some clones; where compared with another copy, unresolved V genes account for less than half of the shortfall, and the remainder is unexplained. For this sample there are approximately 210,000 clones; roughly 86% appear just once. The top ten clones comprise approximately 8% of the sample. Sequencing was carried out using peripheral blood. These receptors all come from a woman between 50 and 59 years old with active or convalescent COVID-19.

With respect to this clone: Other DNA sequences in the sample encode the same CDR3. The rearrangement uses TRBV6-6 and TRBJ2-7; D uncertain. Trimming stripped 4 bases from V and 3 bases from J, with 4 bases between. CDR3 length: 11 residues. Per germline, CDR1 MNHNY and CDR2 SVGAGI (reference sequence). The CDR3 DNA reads TGTGCCAGCAGTTCCAACTACGAGCAGTACTTC. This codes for CASSSNYEQYF.

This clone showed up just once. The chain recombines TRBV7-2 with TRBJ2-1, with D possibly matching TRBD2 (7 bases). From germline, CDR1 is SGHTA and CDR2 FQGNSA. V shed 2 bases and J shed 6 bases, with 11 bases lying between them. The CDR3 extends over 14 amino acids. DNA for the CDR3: TGTGCCAGCAGCTTAACCGGGGGGCTCAATGAGCAGTTCTTC. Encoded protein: CASSLTGGLNEQFF.

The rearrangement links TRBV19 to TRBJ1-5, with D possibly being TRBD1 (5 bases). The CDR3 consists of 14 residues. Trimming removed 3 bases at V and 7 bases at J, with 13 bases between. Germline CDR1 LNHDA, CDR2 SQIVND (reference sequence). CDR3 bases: TGTGCCAGTAGTATTGCGGCAGGGTTCCAGCCCCAGCATTTT. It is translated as CASSIAAGFQPQHF.

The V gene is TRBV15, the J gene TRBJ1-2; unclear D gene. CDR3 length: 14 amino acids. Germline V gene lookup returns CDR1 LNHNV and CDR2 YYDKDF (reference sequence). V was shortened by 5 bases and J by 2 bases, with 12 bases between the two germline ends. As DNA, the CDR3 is TGTGCCACCAGCTTAGAGGTTGGGAACTATGGCTACACCTTC. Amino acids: CATSLEVGNYGYTF.

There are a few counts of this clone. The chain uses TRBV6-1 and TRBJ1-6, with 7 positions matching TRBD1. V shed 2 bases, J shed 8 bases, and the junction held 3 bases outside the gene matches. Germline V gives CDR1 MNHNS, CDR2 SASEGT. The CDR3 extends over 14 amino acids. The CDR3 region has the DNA TGTGCCAGCAGTGAAAACAGGGGTTATTCACCCCTCCACTTT. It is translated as CASSENRGYSPLHF.

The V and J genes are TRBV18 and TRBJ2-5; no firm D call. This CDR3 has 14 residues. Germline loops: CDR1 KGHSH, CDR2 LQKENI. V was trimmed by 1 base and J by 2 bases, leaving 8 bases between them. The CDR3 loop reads CASSPLDIQETQYF. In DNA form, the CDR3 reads TGTGCCAGCTCACCACTAGATATTCAAGAGACCCAGTACTTC.

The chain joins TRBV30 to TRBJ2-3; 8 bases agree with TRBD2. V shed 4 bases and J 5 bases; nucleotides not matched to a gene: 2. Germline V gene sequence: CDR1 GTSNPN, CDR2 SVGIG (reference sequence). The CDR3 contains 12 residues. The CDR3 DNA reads TGTGCCTGGACCCTAGCGGGAGATACGCAGTATTTT. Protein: CAWTLAGDTQYF.

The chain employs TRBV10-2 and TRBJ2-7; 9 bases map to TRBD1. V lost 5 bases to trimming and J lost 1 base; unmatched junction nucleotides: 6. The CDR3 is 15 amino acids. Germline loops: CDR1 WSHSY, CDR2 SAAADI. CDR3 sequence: CASSSAGQGSYEQYV. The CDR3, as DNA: TGCGCCAGCAGTTCCGCGGGACAGGGATCCTACGAGCAGTACGTC.

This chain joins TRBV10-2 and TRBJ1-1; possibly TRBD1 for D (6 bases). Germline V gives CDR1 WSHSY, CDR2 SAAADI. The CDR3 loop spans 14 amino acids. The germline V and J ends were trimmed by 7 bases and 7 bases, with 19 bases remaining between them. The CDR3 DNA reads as TGCGCCAGCATTTCTCCGAGGACAGCCCATGAAGCTTTCTTT. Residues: CASISPRTAHEAFF.

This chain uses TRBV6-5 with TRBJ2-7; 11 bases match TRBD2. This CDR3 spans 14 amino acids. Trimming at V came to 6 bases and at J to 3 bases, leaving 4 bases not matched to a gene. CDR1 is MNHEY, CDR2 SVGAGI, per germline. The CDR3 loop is CASSATSGSYEQYF. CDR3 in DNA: TGTGCCAGCAGCGCCACTAGCGGGAGCTACGAGCAGTACTTC.